This T cell receptor (beta chain) emerged from a study of early T cells in non-severe SARS-CoV-2 infection. Turning to the study itself: Bulk RNA isolated from unsorted whole blood underwent sequencing; chains were not paired.

This clonotype was observed a few times. Its antigen is not identified. Individual cDNA molecules each received unique molecular identifiers attached to them. From the 5' RACE reads, TCRdb called clonotypes with MiXCR, one entry per CDR3 protein. Of around 99,000 distinct CDR3 sequences listed, about 15% are singletons. CDR3 length: 12 residues. The V gene's germline CDR1 is LGHDT and CDR2 YNNKEL (reference sequence). V was trimmed by 3 bases and J by 5 bases, leaving 8 bases between them. Findings and limits, study-wide: The study's VDJdb matching favored anti-spike CD8 responses and missed private and CD4 specificities.

Specimen: whole blood, collected at baseline. The chain links TRBV3-1 to TRBJ2-7; the D gene is possibly TRBD2 (6 bases). The TCR originated in an adult who was a healthcare worker with PCR-confirmed SARS-CoV-2 infection or an uninfected control (not recorded which). DNA for the CDR3: TGTGCCAGCAGCCACGGGACTGACGAGCAGTACTTC. The encoded protein is CASSHGTDEQYF.